This entry lists 9 T cell receptor beta chains sequenced from one sample in a study of identical twins. One entry per CDR3 protein results from TCRdb running MiXCR on the 5' RACE reads. The data contain approximately 500,000 distinct CDR3 sequences, 20% to 25% of them singletons. Another study also made use of these data, one on T cells expressing NK-cell markers.

Sequencing was done on a sample of CD4+ T cells sorted from blood. These receptors were collected from a young woman in good health.

CDR3 region: CASSSKGETYEQYF. The DNA of the CDR3 is TGTGCCAGCAGCTCGAAGGGGGAGACCTACGAGCAGTACTTC. The chain is built from TRBV5-6 and TRBJ2-7; weak D call: TRBD1 (6 bases). Germline V gene sequence: CDR1 SGHDT, CDR2 YYEEEE. This CDR3 spans 14 amino acids. The V end lost 3 bases, the J end lost 2 bases, and 12 bases lay between the germline ends.

The rearrangement joins TRBV21-1 to TRBJ2-7; the table's D call TRBD2 went unverified against the DNA. TRBV21-1 is tagged as a pseudogene. The CDR3 contains 15 residues. CDR3 sequence reads: CASTSQPADSYEQYF. For the CDR3, the DNA is TGTGCCAGCACCTCCCAACCAGCGGACTCCTACGAGCAGTACTTC.

V and J are TRBV7-3 and TRBJ2-5, with 8 positions matching TRBD2. Germline CDR1 is SGHTA and CDR2 is FQGTGA. With 4 bases clipped from V and 5 bases from J, the junction kept 9 bases outside the gene matches. This CDR3 region has 15 residues. The CDR3 loop is CASSSTGLGGETQYF. CDR3 bases: TGTGCCAGCAGCTCGACGGGACTAGGTGGTGAGACCCAGTACTTC.

This clonotype was seen many times. The J gene is TRBJ1-3, the V gene TRBV5-1; D gene unclear. Germline-derived CDR1 and CDR2 are SGHRS and YFSETQ. This CDR3 contains 15 residues. With 4 bases removed from V and 0 bases from J, the gap between germline ends came to 11 bases. As DNA, the CDR3 is TGCGCCAGCAGCATCGGGAGCAGCTCTGGAAACACCATATATTTT. Its translation is CASSIGSSSGNTIYF.

The rearrangement links TRBV11-3 to TRBJ2-1; D is possibly TRBD2 (7 bases). Germline CDR1 reads SGHNT; CDR2 reads YENEEA. V was pared by 3 bases and J by 6 bases, with 21 bases between. The CDR3 is 17 amino acids. The CDR3 sequence is CASSFDLLGGGPNEQFF. As DNA, the CDR3 is TGTGCCAGCAGCTTCGATTTATTAGGGGGGGGGCCCAATGAGCAGTTCTTC.

The sample holds a few counts of this clonotype. This sequence joins TRBV5-5 and TRBJ1-1, with 7 bases aligning to TRBD1. This CDR3 is built from 14 residues. V lost 3 bases, J lost 6 bases, and 8 bases stayed unmatched. Germline V gives CDR1 SGHKS, CDR2 YYEKEE (reference sequence). The CDR3 region is CASSSGQVIPEAFF. The CDR3 DNA follows: TGTGCCAGCAGCTCCGGACAGGTAATCCCTGAAGCTTTCTTT. The entire variable domain, with the rest obtained from reference TRBV5-5 and TRBJ1-1, is as follows: DAGVTQSPTHLIKTRGQQVTLRCSPISGHKSVSWYQQVLGQGPQFIFQYYEKEERGRGNFPDRFSARQFPNYSSELNVNALLLGDSALYLCASSSGQVIPEAFFGQGTRLTVV.

This clonotype was detected only a few times. The chain recombines TRBV5-1 with TRBJ2-3; D remains ambiguous. Trimming stripped 0 bases from V and 6 bases from J, with 8 bases between. Germline V lookup: CDR1 SGHRS, CDR2 YFSETQ. This CDR3 has 13 residues. CDR3 coding DNA: TGCGCCAGCAGCTTGGCCTACTTGGATACGCAGTATTTT. It is translated as CASSLAYLDTQYF.

The rearrangement links TRBV29-1 to TRBJ2-2; possible D gene TRBD1, 5 bases. Per germline, CDR1 SQVTM and CDR2 ANQGSEA. Trimming took off 5 bases at V and 6 bases at J, with 16 bases between the two ends. The CDR3 is 14 residues long. Written as DNA, the CDR3 is TGCAGCGTTTCCTCTAATCTCAGGGCCGGGGAGCTGTTTTTT. It encodes CSVSSNLRAGELFF.

This clonotype has just a few counts. V and J are TRBV20-1 and TRBJ2-2; 11 bases line up with TRBD1. Per germline, CDR1 DFQATT and CDR2 SNEGSKA (reference sequence). Germline trimming cut 6 bases from V and 5 bases from J; bases unmatched to any gene: 8. The CDR3 consists of 15 residues. The CDR3 DNA reads as TGCAGTGCCCCGTCTGGGACAGGGGGTACCGGGGAGCTGTTTTTT. This translates into CSAPSGTGGTGELFF.